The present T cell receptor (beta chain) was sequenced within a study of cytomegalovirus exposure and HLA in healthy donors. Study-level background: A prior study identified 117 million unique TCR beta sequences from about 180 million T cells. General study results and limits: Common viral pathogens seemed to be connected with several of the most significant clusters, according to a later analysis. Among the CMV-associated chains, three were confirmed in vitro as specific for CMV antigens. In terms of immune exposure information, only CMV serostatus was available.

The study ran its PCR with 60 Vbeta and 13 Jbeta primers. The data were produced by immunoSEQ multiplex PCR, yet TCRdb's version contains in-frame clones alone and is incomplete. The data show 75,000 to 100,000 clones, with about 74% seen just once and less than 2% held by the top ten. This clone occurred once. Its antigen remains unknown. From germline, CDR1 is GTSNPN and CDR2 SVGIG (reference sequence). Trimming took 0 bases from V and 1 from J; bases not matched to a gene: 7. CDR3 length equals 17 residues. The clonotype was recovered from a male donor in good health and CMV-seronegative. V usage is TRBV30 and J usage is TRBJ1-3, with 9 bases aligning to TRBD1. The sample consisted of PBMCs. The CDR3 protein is CAWSVMVGTGSGNTIYF. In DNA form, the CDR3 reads TGTGCCTGGAGTGTAATGGTGGGGACAGGGTCTGGAAACACCATATATTTT.